A single sample is the source of the 22 T cell receptor beta chains below, sequenced in a study of blood T cell repertoires in COVID-19. The assay was immunoSEQ multiplex PCR, and TCRdb's table has in-frame clones only and misses some. This sample has hundreds of thousands of clones; over 75% occur once, and the top ten carry approximately 1.7%. The sequencing input was PBMCs or T cells enriched from blood (not recorded which). The receptor source for this set is a man aged 40-55 years who had recovered from COVID-19.

The chain has TRBV27 and TRBJ1-6; no clear D gene. CDR3 length equals 14 residues. V gave up 6 bases and J gave up 5 bases, with 11 bases separating them. The V gene's germline CDR1 is MNHEY and CDR2 SMNVEV (reference sequence). Written as DNA, the CDR3 is TGTGCCAGCAGCTTGACACCTAATAATTCACCCCTCCACTTT. Protein sequence: CASSLTPNNSPLHF.

J is TRBJ2-3 and V is TRBV7-2; a possible D gene is TRBD1 (6 bases). The CDR3 consists of 15 residues. The germline V gene has CDR1 SGHTA and CDR2 FQGNSA. Between the trimmed V and J ends, which lost 6 bases and 2 bases, there was a span of 15 bases. The CDR3 region is CASRAPGHNTDTQYF. In DNA form, the CDR3 reads TGTGCCAGCAGGGCTCCGGGACACAACACAGATACGCAGTATTTT.

The rearrangement uses TRBV11-1 and TRBJ1-5; the match to TRBD1 covers 7 bases. This CDR3 comprises 13 residues. With V trimmed by 8 bases and J by 7 bases, 8 bases remained unmatched. CDR1 SGHAT and CDR2 FQDESV come from the germline V gene (reference sequence). This CDR3 is CASSPGGDQPQHF. For the CDR3, the DNA is TGTGCCAGCTCCCCAGGGGGAGACCAGCCCCAGCATTTT. The full variable domain, completed using reference TRBV11-1 and TRBJ1-5, is EAEVAQSPRYKITEKSQAVAFWCDPISGHATLYWYRQILGQGPELLVQFQDESVVDDSQLPKDRFSAERLKGVDSTLKIQPAELGDSAMYLCASSPGGDQPQHFGDGTRLSIL.

The chain is built from TRBV11-2 and TRBJ1-1; tentatively, D is TRBD1 (5 bases). This CDR3 is 13 amino acids long. Trimming cost V 3 bases and J 5 bases, with 10 bases left between them. CDR1 and CDR2 from the germline V gene are SGHAT and FQNNGV. The CDR3 region has the DNA TGTGCCAGCAGCTTGACAGTTAATACTGAAGCTTTCTTT. Amino acids: CASSLTVNTEAFF.

The chain is built from TRBV27 and TRBJ2-3; 8 nucleotides align to TRBD1. Germline-derived CDR1 and CDR2 are MNHEY and SMNVEV (reference sequence). The CDR3 consists of 16 residues. V shed 4 bases and J 2 bases; nucleotides not matched to a gene: 8. The CDR3 sequence: CASSSQGALITDTQYF. In DNA form, the CDR3 reads TGTGCCAGCAGTTCCCAGGGGGCTTTGATCACAGATACGCAGTATTTT.

Only a few counts were recorded for this clone. V is TRBV12-3 or TRBV12-4 and J is TRBJ2-1; D is perhaps TRBD1 (6 bases). V was clipped by 5 bases and J by 14 bases, with 16 bases between them. CDR3 length equals 12 residues. The CDR3 is CASSRDNFREFF. The CDR3 DNA follows: TGTGCCAGCAGTCGGGACAATTTTCGGGAGTTCTTC.

The genes are TRBV4-1 and TRBJ1-2; D may be TRBD1 (5 bases). The germline CDR1 and CDR2 sequences are MGHRA and YSYEKL. V lost 6 bases and J 3 bases, leaving 14 bases between the germline ends. The length of the CDR3 is 14 residues. The CDR3 DNA sequence: TGCGCCAGCAGTCCTTTGGGGGGGTACTATGGCTACACCTTC. Translated, it gives CASSPLGGYYGYTF.

The J gene is TRBJ2-2, the V gene TRBV6-6; weak D call: TRBD2 (5 bases). The CDR3 has 15 amino acids. The germline V and J ends were trimmed by 6 bases and 0 bases, with 11 bases remaining between them. Germline CDR1 MNHNY, CDR2 SVGAGI (reference sequence). The CDR3 DNA sequence: TGTGCCAGCAGCCCGCAGGAGGCGAACACCGGGGAGCTGTTTTTT. This encodes CASSPQEANTGELFF.

CDR3 region: CASSGLAGRYNEQFF. The CDR3 DNA sequence: TGTGCCAGCAGCGGACTAGCGGGACGATACAATGAGCAGTTCTTC. The V gene is TRBV27, the J gene TRBJ2-1; 12 bases match TRBD2. Trimming at V came to 6 bases and at J to 4 bases, leaving 4 bases not matched to a gene. Germline assignment: CDR1 MNHEY and CDR2 SMNVEV (reference sequence). The CDR3 is 15 amino acids.

The chain uses TRBV6-5 and TRBJ2-7; TRBD2 matches 7 bases. Germline loops: CDR1 MNHEY, CDR2 SVGAGI. This CDR3 has 15 amino acids. V shed 6 bases, J shed 5 bases, and the junction held 13 bases outside the gene matches. CDR3 coding DNA: TGTGCCAGCAGACCGGTGGGGGAGGGCCGGGACGAGCAGTACTTC. Amino acids: CASRPVGEGRDEQYF.

Worth noting for this clone: Different DNA sequences within this sample yield the same CDR3. The genes are TRBV7-3 and TRBJ1-1; D ambiguous. The CDR3 consists of 13 residues. V was shortened by 2 bases and J by 1 base, with 5 bases between the two germline ends. The germline V gene has CDR1 SGHTA and CDR2 FQGTGA. The CDR3 nucleotides are TGTGCCAGCAGCTTATCCGGGAACACTGAAGCTTTCTTT. Translation: CASSLSGNTEAFF.

The genes are TRBV28 and TRBJ2-7; 7 bases are shared with TRBD1. This CDR3 contains 13 residues. V lost 6 bases and J lost 3; bases outside the gene matches: 5. Germline CDR1 and CDR2: MDHEN and SYDVKM. The CDR3 DNA sequence: TGTGCCAGCAGAACGACAGGGCTCTACGAGCAGTACTTC. This gives the protein CASRTTGLYEQYF.

The chain uses TRBV10-1 and TRBJ2-2; 8 bases agree with TRBD1. V trimming: 10 bases; J trimming: 3 bases; junction bases outside the gene matches: 4. CDR1 is WNHNN and CDR2 is SYGVQD in the germline V gene (reference sequence). This CDR3 comprises 13 residues. CDR3 in DNA: TGCGCCAACCGGACAGGGCACACCGGGGAGCTGTTTTTT. Translation gives CANRTGHTGELFF.

The rearrangement uses TRBV4-2 and TRBJ1-2; 10 positions match TRBD1. CDR1 is LGHNA, CDR2 YNFKEQ, per germline. V dropped 0 bases and J dropped 4; count of bases not matched to a gene: 8. The length of the CDR3 is 17 residues. The CDR3 sequence is CASSQDGTGDLLYGYTF. CDR3 nucleotides: TGTGCCAGCAGCCAAGATGGGACAGGGGACCTCCTCTATGGCTACACCTTC.

The chain combines TRBV7-2 with TRBJ2-1; D gene uncertain. The germline V gene has CDR1 SGHTA and CDR2 FQGNSA. V lost 1 base, J lost 5 bases, and 6 bases lay in between. The CDR3 contains 13 residues. The CDR3 sequence: CASSLESNNEQFF. The CDR3 nucleotides are TGTGCCAGCAGCTTAGAATCCAACAATGAGCAGTTCTTC.

This chain uses TRBV6-2 or TRBV6-3 with TRBJ2-2; 10 bases align to TRBD1. Per the germline V gene, CDR1 is MNHEY and CDR2 is SVGEGT. V dropped 6 bases and J dropped 0; count of bases not matched to a gene: 7. The CDR3 is 17 residues long. In DNA form, the CDR3 reads TGTGCCAGCAGACCTAACGACAGGGGGCCGAACACCGGGGAGCTGTTTTTT. It codes for CASRPNDRGPNTGELFF.

This clone was seen once. The rearrangement links TRBV30 to TRBJ2-1; a possible D gene is TRBD2 (5 bases). Germline-derived CDR1 and CDR2 are GTSNPN and SVGIG (reference sequence). The CDR3 runs 12 residues. Between the trimmed V and J ends, which lost 2 bases and 7 bases, there was a span of 9 bases. CDR3 loop: CAWSPDWNEQFF. CDR3 nucleotide sequence: TGTGCCTGGAGTCCGGACTGGAATGAGCAGTTCTTC.

This rearrangement joins TRBV19 to TRBJ1-2, with D possibly being TRBD1 (5 bases). CDR3 size: 15 residues. Germline CDR1 LNHDA, CDR2 SQIVND (reference sequence). V was cut by 7 bases and J by 4 bases, with 19 bases left in between. CDR3 coding DNA: TGTGCCAGTACCCCCTCCGCAGGGAACGTCTATGGCTACACCTTC. Translating it yields CASTPSAGNVYGYTF.

This chain joins TRBV10-3 and TRBJ2-1, with 14 bases lining up with TRBD2. The CDR3 extends over 13 amino acids. Germline V gives CDR1 ENHRY, CDR2 SYGVKD. After removal of 10 bases from V and 8 bases from J, the junction contained 4 bases not matched to a gene. The CDR3 bases are TGTGCCACCGTGACTAGCGGGAGGGATGAGCAGTTCTTC. It specifies CATVTSGRDEQFF.

The DNA for the CDR3 is TGTGCCAGCAGCTTACGCGGGGGTCGAGGAAACACTGAAGCTTTCTTT. Its protein product is CASSLRGGRGNTEAFF. The chain carries TRBV11-2 and TRBJ1-1, with D maybe TRBD1 (5 bases). Trimming shortened V by 2 bases and J by 2 bases, and 15 bases separated the two germline ends. The CDR3 length is 16 residues. The germline V gene has CDR1 SGHAT and CDR2 FQNNGV.

The genes are TRBV25-1 and TRBJ1-4; maybe TRBD1 (6 bases). The CDR3 sequence is 16 residues long. Trimming removed 6 bases at V and 4 bases at J, with 18 bases between. Germline lookup yields CDR1 MGHDK and CDR2 SYGVNS. The CDR3 here is CASSLIGQSLNEKLFF. The CDR3, as DNA: TGTGCCAGCAGCCTTATCGGACAGAGTCTTAATGAAAAACTGTTTTTT.

About this clone: No DNA is shown, since the ends of the CDR3 on it are uncertain; the CDR3 is the one TCRdb lists. The chain links TRBV7-6 to TRBJ2-5; TRBD2, the D gene given by the table, was not confirmed from the DNA. CDR1 and CDR2 from the germline V gene are SGHVS and FNYEAQ. The CDR3 is 15 amino acids in total, end residues counted. The chain's CDR3 is CASSLAFGSGETQYF.